This T cell receptor (beta chain) was identified during a study of chemoradiotherapy in HPV16-positive cancers. Across the whole study: Two HPV16-positive patients' cells yielded candidate HPV-specific clones and common motifs.

Study results and limitations: Candidate HPV-specific clones and E7-related TCR motifs grew in tumor during treatment.

On this clone itself: No antigen is known for it.

The table came from immunoSEQ multiplex PCR; TCRdb's copy has only in-frame clones and leaves some out. The sample holds 53,000 or so clones, 90% seen once. The germline gives CDR1 MNHEY, CDR2 SVGAGI. The V end was cut by 0 bases, the J end by 5 bases, with 8 bases between. The CDR3 totals 14 residues. The J gene is TRBJ1-5, the V gene TRBV6-5; D might be TRBD1 (5 bases). Source: blood, taken from a patient who underwent chemoradiotherapy. This TCR was recovered from a human donor with HPV-associated anogenital cancer. Here the CDR3 reads CASSYSGDDQPQHF. In DNA, the CDR3 is TGTGCCAGCAGTTACTCGGGGGACGATCAGCCCCAGCATTTT.